This TCR beta chain is drawn from a study of blood T cell repertoires in COVID-19. Assignments of participants to cohorts depended upon their own reported clinical history. Here immunoSEQ multiplex PCR was the method, and the copy in TCRdb shows in-frame clones only, minus some. The sample yields more than 200,000 clones, under 90% seen once. This CDR3 contains 14 residues. CDR1 and CDR2 from the germline V gene are LGHDT and YNNKEL (reference sequence). The V gene lost 2 bases and the J gene lost 6 bases, with 11 bases spanning the gap. The chain has TRBV3-1 (or the pseudogene TRBV3-2) and TRBJ2-1; a possible D gene is TRBD1 (5 bases). This TCR was sampled from a man aged 55 to 70 who had recovered from COVID-19. The sequenced material came from PBMCs or T cells enriched from blood (not recorded which). The CDR3 DNA reads TGTGCCAGCAGCCAAACAGGCCGGCGCAATGAGCAGTTCTTC. Its protein product is CASSQTGRRNEQFF.